This T cell receptor beta chain is from a study of blood T cells in healthy people across ages. Whole-study findings and limits: Diversity of TCR beta correlated strongly with naive T cell percentage. The study found more naive CD4+ cells and higher diversity in long-lived than aged donors.

On this clonotype itself: Its antigen is currently unknown.

Primers used in a second PCR of about 7 to 12 cycles were a sample-barcoded 5' primer and a J-beta primer mix. TCRdb re-derived calls from the 5' RACE reads in MiXCR, one entry per CDR3 protein. The profile covers about 830,000 distinct CDR3 sequences, with approximately 59% appearing a single time and 28% taken by the ten largest. The CDR3 has 16 amino acids. In germline, CDR1 is LGHDT, CDR2 YNNKEL (reference sequence). V lost 3 bases to trimming and J lost 9 bases; unmatched junction nucleotides: 17. Material: blood. This sequence was found in a man aged 30 to 39 in good health. The gene calls are TRBV3-1 and TRBJ2-7; 7 nucleotides agree with TRBD2. As DNA, the CDR3 is TGTGCCAGCAGCCAGGGGAGTCACGGGGACTATGTCGGGCAGTACTTC. This sequence encodes CASSQGSHGDYVGQYF.